This entry describes one TCR beta chain. Its antigen is not identified. This sample is drawn from a study of T cell responses to AZD1222 COVID-19 vaccine. The wider study: Second doses were pooled across both intervals (about 4 or about 12 weeks).

Trimming shortened V by 0 bases and J by 10 bases, and 10 bases separated the two germline ends. CDR3 length: 12 amino acids. Germline-derived CDR1 and CDR2 are SGHRS and YFSETQ. Sequenced by immunoSEQ multiplex PCR; TCRdb stores in-frame clones only, minus some. The profile covers around 150,000 clones, with approximately 90% appearing a single time and 1.5% to 2% taken by the ten largest. The study, taken as a whole, reports: As reported, nearly half of all spike-specific TCRs target variant regions that are unmutated. Just five or six AZD1222 recipients were seropositive at baseline. Females made up more of the donors, who were largely white British, and clonal diversity may have come out too low.

The sequence was obtained from an adult in good health. The source was peripheral blood, collected on day 0 of AZD1222 vaccination. The V and J genes are TRBV5-1 and TRBJ1-2; perhaps TRBD1 as D (5 bases). CDR3 nucleotides: TGCGCCAGCAGCTTGGGACAGACTGACTACACCTTC. It translates to CASSLGQTDYTF.